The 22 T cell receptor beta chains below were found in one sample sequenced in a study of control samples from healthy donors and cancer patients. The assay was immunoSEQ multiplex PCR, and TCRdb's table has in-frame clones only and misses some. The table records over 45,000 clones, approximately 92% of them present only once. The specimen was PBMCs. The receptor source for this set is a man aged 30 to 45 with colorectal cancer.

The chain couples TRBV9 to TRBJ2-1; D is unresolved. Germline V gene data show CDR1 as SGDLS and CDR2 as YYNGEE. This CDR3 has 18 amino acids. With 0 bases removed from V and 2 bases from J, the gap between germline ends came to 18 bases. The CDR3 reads CASSVGLTGNDPYNEQFF. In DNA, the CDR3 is TGTGCCAGCAGCGTAGGTCTTACGGGCAACGACCCCTACAATGAGCAGTTCTTC.

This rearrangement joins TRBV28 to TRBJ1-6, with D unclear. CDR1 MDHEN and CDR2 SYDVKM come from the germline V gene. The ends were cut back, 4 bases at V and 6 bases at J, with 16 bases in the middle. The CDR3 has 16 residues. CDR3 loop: CASSSGDRGSNSPLHF. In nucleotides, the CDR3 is TGTGCCAGCAGTTCCGGTGATCGGGGTAGTAATTCACCCCTCCACTTT.

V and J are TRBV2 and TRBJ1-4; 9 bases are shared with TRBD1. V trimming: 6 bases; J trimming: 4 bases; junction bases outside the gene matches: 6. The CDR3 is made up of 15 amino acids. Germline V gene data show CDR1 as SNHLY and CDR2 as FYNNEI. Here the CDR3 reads CASSGQGILNEKLFF. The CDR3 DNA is TGTGCCAGCAGCGGACAGGGGATTCTTAATGAAAAACTGTTTTTT.

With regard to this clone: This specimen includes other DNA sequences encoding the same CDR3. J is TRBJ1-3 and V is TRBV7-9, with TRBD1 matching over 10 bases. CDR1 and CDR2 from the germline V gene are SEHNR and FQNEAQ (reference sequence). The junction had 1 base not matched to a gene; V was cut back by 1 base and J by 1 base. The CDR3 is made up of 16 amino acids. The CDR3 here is CASSLGQGASGNTIYF. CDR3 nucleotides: TGTGCCAGCAGCTTAGGACAGGGGGCATCTGGAAACACCATATATTTT.

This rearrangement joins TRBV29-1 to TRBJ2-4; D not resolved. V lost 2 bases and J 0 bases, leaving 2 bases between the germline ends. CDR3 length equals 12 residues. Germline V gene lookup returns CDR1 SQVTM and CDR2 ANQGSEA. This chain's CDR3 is CSVELAKNIQYF. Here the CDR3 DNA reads TGCAGCGTTGAATTAGCCAAAAACATTCAGTACTTC.

CDR3 sequence (DNA): TGTGCCAGCAGCGTTATCTCTGGGGCCAACGTCCTGACTTTC. Its protein product is CASSVISGANVLTF. The chain couples TRBV9 to TRBJ2-6; no reliable D call. Trimming removed 2 bases from V and 0 bases from J, with 3 bases in between. CDR1 and CDR2 (germline): SGDLS, YYNGEE. This CDR3 is 14 amino acids long.

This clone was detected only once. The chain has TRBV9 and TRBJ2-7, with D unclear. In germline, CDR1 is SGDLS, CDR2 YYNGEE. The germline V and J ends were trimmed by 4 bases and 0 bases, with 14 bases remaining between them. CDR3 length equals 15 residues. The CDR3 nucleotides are TGTGCCAGCAGCCCCCGGACCGACATCTCCTACGAGCAGTACTTC. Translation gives CASSPRTDISYEQYF.

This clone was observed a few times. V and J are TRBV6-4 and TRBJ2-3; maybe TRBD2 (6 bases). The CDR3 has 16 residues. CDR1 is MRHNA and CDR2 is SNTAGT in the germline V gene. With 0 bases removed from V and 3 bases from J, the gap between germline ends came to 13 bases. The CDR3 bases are TGTGCCAGCAGTGACTCGCCCGGGGGTAGTACAGATACGCAGTATTTT. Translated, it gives CASSDSPGGSTDTQYF.

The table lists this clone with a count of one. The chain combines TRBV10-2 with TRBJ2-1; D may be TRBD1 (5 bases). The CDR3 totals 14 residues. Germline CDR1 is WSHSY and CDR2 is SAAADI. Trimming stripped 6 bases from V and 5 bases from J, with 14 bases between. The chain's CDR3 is CASSPGPRNNEQFF. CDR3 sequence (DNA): TGCGCCAGCAGCCCAGGGCCCCGAAACAATGAGCAGTTCTTC.

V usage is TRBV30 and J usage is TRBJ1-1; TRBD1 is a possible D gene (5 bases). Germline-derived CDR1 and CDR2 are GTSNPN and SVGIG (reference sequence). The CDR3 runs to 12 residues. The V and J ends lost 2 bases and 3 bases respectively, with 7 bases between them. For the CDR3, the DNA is TGTGCCTGGAGTATGGGGGACACTGAAGCTTTCTTT. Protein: CAWSMGDTEAFF.

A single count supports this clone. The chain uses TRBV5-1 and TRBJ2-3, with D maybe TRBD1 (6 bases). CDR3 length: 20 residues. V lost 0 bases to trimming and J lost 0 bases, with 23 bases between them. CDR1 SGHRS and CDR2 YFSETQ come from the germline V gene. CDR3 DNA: TGCGCCAGCAGCTTGGGGGGGCCGACCTCCTTCTCAACTAGCACAGATACGCAGTATTTT. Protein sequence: CASSLGGPTSFSTSTDTQYF.

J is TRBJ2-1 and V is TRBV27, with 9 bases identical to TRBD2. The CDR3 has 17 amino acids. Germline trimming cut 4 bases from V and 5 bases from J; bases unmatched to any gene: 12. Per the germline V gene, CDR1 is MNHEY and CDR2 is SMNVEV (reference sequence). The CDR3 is CASSSLGWSGGNNEQFF. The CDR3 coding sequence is TGTGCCAGCAGTTCTCTTGGTTGGAGCGGGGGGAACAATGAGCAGTTCTTC.

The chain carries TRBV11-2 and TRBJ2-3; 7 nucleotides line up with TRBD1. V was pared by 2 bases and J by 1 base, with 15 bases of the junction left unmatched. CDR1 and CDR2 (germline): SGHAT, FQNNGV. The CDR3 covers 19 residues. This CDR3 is CASSLKFGTAPVGTDTQYF. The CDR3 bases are TGTGCCAGCAGCTTAAAGTTTGGGACAGCACCGGTGGGCACAGATACGCAGTATTTT. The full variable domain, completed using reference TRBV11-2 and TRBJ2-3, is EAGVAQSPRYKIIEKRQSVAFWCNPISGHATLYWYQQILGQGPKLLIQFQNNGVVDDSQLPKDRFSAERLKGVDSTLKIQPAKLEDSAVYLCASSLKFGTAPVGTDTQYFGPGTRLTVL.

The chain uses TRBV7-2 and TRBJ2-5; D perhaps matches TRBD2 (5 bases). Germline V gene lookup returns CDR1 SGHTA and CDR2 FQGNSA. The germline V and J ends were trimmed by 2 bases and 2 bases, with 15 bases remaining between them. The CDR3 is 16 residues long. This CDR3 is CASSLRETRTQETQYF. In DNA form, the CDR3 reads TGTGCCAGCAGCTTAAGGGAGACCCGGACGCAAGAGACCCAGTACTTC. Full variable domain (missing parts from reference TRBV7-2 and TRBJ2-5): GAGVSQSPSNKVTEKGKDVELRCDPISGHTALYWYRQSLGQGLEFLIYFQGNSAPDKSGLPSDRFSAERTGGSVSTLTIQRTQQEDSAVYLCASSLRETRTQETQYFGPGTRLLVL.

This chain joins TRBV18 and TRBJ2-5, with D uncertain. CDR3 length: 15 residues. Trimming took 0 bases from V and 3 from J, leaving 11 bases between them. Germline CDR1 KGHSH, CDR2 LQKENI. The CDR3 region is CASSPPSGGKETQYF. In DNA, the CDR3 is TGTGCCAGCTCACCACCCAGTGGCGGAAAAGAGACCCAGTACTTC.

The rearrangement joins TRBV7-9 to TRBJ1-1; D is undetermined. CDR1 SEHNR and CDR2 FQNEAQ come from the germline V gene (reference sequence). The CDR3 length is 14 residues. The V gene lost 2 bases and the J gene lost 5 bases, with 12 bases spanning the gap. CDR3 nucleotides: TGTGCCAGCAGCTTAATAGGGAGCAAGACTGAAGCTTTCTTT. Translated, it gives CASSLIGSKTEAFF.

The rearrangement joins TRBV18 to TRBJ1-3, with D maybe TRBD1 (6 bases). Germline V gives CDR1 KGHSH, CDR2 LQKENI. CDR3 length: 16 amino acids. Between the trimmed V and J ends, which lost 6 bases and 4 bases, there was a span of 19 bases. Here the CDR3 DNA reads TGTGCCAGCTCCCTGCTGCCGGGGGCATCCGGAAACACCATATATTTT. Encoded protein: CASSLLPGASGNTIYF.

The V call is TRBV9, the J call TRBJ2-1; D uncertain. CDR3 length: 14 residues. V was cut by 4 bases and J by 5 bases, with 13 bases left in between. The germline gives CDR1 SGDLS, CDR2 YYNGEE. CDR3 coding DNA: TGTGCCAGCAGCCTCGACCCCAGTGACAATGAGCAGTTCTTC. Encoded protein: CASSLDPSDNEQFF.

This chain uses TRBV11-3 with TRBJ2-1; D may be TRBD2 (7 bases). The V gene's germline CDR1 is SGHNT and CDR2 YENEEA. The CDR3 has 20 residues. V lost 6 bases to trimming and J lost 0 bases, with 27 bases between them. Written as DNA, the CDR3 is TGTGCCAGCAGGGACCCTTGTGAGGGGCGGGGGCCTTCCTCCTACAATGAGCAGTTCTTC. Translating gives CASRDPCEGRGPSSYNEQFF.

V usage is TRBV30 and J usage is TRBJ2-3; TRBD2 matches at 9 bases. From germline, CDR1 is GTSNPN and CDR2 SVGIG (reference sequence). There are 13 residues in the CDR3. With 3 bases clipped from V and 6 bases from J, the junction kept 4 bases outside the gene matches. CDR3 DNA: TGTGCCTGGAGCGGTGGACTAGCGGATACGCAGTATTTT. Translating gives CAWSGGLADTQYF. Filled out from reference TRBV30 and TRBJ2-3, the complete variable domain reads SQTIHQWPATLVQPVGSPLSLECTVEGTSNPNLYWYRQAAGRGLQLLFYSVGIGQISSEVPQNLSASRPQDRQFILSSKKLLLSDSGFYLCAWSGGLADTQYFGPGTRLTVL.

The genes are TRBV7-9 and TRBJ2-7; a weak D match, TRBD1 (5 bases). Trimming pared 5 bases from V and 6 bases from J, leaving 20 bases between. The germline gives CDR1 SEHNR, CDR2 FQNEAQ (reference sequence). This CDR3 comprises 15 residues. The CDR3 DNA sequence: TGTGCCAGCAGCCCCCGAGGCAGTCTAACAGGCGAGCAGTACGTC. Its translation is CASSPRGSLTGEQYV.

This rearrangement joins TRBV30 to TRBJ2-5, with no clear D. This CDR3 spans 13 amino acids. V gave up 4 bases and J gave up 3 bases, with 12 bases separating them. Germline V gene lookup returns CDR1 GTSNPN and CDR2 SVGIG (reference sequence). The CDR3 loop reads CAWNRAAKETQYF. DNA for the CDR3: TGTGCCTGGAATAGGGCGGCGAAAGAGACCCAGTACTTC.